This T cell receptor (beta chain) originates from a study of blood T cell repertoires in COVID-19. Study in general: The United States, Italy and Spain supplied acute and convalescent COVID-19 samples. PBMCs, B-cell-depleted T cells, or T cells were the source of the cDNA or gDNA that made up the material.

CDR1 is SGHDN and CDR2 is FVKESK in the germline V gene. With 4 bases clipped from V and 5 bases from J, the junction kept 10 bases outside the gene matches. The CDR3 contains 16 residues. Which cohort a participant joined came from the clinical history participants gave. In the authors' methods: Cell counts per sample came from amplifying reference gene primers. The protocol was immunoSEQ multiplex PCR, while the TCRdb copy is restricted to in-frame clones and leaves out a portion. The V and J calls and clone size come from that table; D and trimming were worked out from the DNA. The table shows over 350,000 clones, with 88% occurring only once.

The J gene is TRBJ2-5, the V gene TRBV14; 10 nucleotides line up with TRBD1. The sample consisted of PBMCs or T cells enriched from blood (not recorded which). This TCR was sampled from a woman aged 25-40 years with acute COVID-19. The CDR3 protein is CASSPLLGQGGETQYF. As DNA, the CDR3 is TGTGCCAGCAGCCCCCTGCTAGGACAGGGGGGGGAGACCCAGTACTTC.